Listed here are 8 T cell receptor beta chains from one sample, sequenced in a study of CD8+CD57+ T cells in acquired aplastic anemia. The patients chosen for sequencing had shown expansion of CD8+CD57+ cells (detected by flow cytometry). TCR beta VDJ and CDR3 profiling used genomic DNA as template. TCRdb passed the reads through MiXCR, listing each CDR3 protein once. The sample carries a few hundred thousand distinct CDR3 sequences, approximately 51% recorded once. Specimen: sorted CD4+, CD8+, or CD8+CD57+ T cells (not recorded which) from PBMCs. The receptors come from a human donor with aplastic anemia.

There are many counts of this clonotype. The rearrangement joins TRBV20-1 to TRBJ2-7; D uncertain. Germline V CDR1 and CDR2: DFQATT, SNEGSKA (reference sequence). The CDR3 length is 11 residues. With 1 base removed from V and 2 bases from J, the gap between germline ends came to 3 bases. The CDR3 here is CSARATYEQYF. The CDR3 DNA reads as TGCAGTGCTAGAGCGACCTACGAGCAGTACTTC.

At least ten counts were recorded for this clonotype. CDR3 residues: CASSLSGQGRNTIYF. Here the CDR3 DNA reads TGTGCCAGCAGCTTATCGGGACAGGGACGAAACACCATATATTTT. This chain joins TRBV7-8 and TRBJ1-3; the match to TRBD1 covers 9 bases. V shed 2 bases and J 5 bases; nucleotides not matched to a gene: 4. CDR3 length equals 15 residues. Germline V gene lookup returns CDR1 SGHVS and CDR2 FQNEAQ.

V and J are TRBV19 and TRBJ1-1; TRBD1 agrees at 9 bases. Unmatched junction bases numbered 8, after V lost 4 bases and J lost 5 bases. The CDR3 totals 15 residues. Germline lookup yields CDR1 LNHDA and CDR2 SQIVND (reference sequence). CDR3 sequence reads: CASSRRTGVGTEAFF. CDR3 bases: TGTGCCAGTAGTAGGCGGACAGGGGTTGGGACTGAAGCTTTCTTT.

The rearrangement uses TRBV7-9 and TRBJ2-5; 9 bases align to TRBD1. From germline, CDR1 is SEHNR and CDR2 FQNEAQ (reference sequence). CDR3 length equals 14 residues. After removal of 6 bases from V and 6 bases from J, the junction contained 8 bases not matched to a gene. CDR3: CASRYLTGGKTQYF. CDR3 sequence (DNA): TGTGCCAGCAGGTATCTGACAGGGGGTAAGACCCAGTACTTC.

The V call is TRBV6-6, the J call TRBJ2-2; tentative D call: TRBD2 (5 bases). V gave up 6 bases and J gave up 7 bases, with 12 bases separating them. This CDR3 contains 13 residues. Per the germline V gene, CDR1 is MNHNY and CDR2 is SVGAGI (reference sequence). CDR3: CASSGLGFGELFF. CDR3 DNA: TGTGCCAGCAGCGGACTGGGGTTCGGGGAGCTGTTTTTT.

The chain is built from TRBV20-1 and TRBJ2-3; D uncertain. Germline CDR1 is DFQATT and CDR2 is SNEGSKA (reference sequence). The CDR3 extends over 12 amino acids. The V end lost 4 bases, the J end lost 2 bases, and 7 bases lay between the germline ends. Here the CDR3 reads CSAMTHTDTQYF. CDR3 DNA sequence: TGCAGTGCTATGACCCACACAGATACGCAGTATTTT.

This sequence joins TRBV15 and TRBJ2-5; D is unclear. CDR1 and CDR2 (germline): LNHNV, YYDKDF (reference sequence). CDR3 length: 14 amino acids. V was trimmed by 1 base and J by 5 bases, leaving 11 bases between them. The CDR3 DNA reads TGTGCCACCAGCAGAGTTAGAAGAATGGAGACCCAGTACTTC. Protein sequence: CATSRVRRMETQYF.

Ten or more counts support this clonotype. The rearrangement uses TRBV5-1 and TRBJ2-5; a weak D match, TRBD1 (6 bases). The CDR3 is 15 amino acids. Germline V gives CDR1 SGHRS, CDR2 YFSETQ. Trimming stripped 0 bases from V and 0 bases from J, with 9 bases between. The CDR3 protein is CASSLGGQYQETQYF. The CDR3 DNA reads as TGCGCCAGCAGCTTGGGTGGACAGTACCAAGAGACCCAGTACTTC.